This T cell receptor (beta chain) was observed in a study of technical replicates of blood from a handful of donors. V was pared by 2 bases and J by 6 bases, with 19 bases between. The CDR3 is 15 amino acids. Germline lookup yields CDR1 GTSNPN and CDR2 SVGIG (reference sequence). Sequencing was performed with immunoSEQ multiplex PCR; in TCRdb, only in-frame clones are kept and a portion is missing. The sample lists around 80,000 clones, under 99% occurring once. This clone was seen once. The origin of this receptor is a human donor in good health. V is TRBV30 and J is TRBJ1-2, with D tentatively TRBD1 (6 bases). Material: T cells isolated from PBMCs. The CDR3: CAWSSEDSYVNGYTF. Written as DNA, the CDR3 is TGTGCCTGGAGTTCAGAGGACAGCTACGTTAATGGCTACACCTTC.